This is a list of T cell receptor beta chains from one sample in a study of beta chain features in type 1 diabetes. TCRdb keeps only in-frame clones here, not all; method: immunoSEQ multiplex PCR. This table has around 690,000 clones, roughly an eighth appearing once. The sample was naive CD4+ T cells from blood. The receptor source for this set is a man aged 25 to 40 with type 1 diabetes. Each CDR3 is given with its conserved first and last residue. A D gene is named only where the DNA matches it firmly. The listing skips clone size in some rows; elsewhere it reads once, few, many or a size class.

d_call	clone_size	v_call	j_call	cdr3_aa	cdr3_nt
.	few	TRBV7-9	TRBJ2-3	CASTPASLGDTQYF	TGTGCCAGCACCCCGGCATCTCTGGGGGATACGCAGTATTTT
.	few	TRBV5-1	TRBJ2-7	CASSLYRGSYEQYF	TGCGCCAGCAGCTTGTACCGGGGCTCCTACGAGCAGTACTTC
.	.	TRBV5-4	TRBJ2-5	CASTRGGVGQETQYF	TGTGCCAGCACCAGAGGGGGGGTCGGCCAAGAGACCCAGTACTTC
.	.	TRBV6-1	TRBJ2-2	CASSYPGELFF	TGTGCCAGCAGTTACCCCGGGGAGCTGTTTTTT
.	few	TRBV4-3	TRBJ2-2	CASSQVGGFTGELFF	TGCGCCAGCAGCCAAGTCGGAGGGTTCACCGGGGAGCTGTTTTTT
TRBD1	few	TRBV29-1	TRBJ1-5	CSVGGGRGNQPQHF	TGCAGCGTTGGAGGGGGCAGGGGCAATCAGCCCCAGCATTTT
.	few	TRBV7-9	TRBJ1-1	CASSPINTEAFF	TGTGCCAGCAGTCCTATTAACACTGAAGCTTTCTTT
.	.	TRBV4-2	TRBJ1-1	CASSRTENTEAFF	TGTGCCAGCAGCAGAACAGAGAACACTGAAGCTTTCTTT
.	few	TRBV5-1	TRBJ2-3	CASSLGSVSTDTQYF	TGCGCCAGCAGCTTGGGTAGCGTTAGCACAGATACGCAGTATTTT
.	.	TRBV29-1	TRBJ1-6	CSVYHIGRLHF	TGCAGCGTCTATCACATCGGTCGACTCCACTTT